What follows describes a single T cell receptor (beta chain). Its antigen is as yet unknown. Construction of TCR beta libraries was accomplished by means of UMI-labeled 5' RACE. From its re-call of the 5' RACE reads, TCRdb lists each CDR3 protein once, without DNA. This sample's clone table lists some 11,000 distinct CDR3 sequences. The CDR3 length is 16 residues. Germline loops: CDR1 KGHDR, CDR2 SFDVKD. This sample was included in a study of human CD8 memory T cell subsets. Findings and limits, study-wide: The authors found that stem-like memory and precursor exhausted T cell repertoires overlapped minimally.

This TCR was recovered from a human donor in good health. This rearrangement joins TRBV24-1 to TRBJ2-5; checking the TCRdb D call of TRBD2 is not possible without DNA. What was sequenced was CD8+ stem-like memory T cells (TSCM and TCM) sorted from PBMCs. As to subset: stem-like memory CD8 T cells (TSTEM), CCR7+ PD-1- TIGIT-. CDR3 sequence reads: CATSDFTSGIQETQYF.